Below are 20 T cell receptor beta chains sequenced from a single sample in a study of shared clonotypes between healthy human individuals. Sequencing used immunoSEQ multiplex PCR; TCRdb keeps in-frame clones, though not all of them. The table has about 490,000 clones, about 79% seen once; the top ten hold about an eighth. Sequencing used PBMCs. These receptors all stem from a woman in her forties in good health. Some clones in this sample may be carry-over from other donors' samples.

This chain links TRBV28 with TRBJ2-1; 13 bases match TRBD2. The CDR3 totals 15 residues. J lost 4 bases, V lost 6 bases, and 3 bases had no gene match. The germline CDR1 and CDR2 sequences are MDHEN and SYDVKM. CDR3 coding DNA: TGTGCCAGCAGAATACTAGCGGGAGGGTACAATGAGCAGTTCTTC. Residues: CASRILAGGYNEQFF. The whole variable domain, filled in from reference TRBV28 and TRBJ2-1, reads DVKVTQSSRYLVKRTGEKVFLECVQDMDHENMFWYRQDPGLGLRLIYFSYDVKMKEKGDIPEGYSVSREKKERFSLILESASTNQTSMYLCASRILAGGYNEQFFGPGTRLTVL.

This chain links TRBV5-1 with TRBJ1-1; tentative D call: TRBD1 (6 bases). V was pared by 2 bases and J by 0 bases, with 8 bases between. CDR1 and CDR2 (germline): SGHRS, YFSETQ. The CDR3 totals 14 residues. The CDR3 sequence: CASSFSGVNTEAFF. Here the CDR3 DNA reads TGCGCCAGCAGCTTTTCAGGGGTGAACACTGAAGCTTTCTTT.

Concerning this clone itself: The sample carries other DNA sequences with the same CDR3. The chain employs TRBV5-1 and TRBJ2-1; D is perhaps TRBD1 or TRBD2 (5 bases each). V was clipped by 2 bases and J by 7 bases, with 13 bases between them. Germline V gene data show CDR1 as SGHRS and CDR2 as YFSETQ. The CDR3 length is 14 residues. CDR3 nucleotides: TGCGCCAGCAGCTTTGGGGGATCAGTGAATGAGCAGTTCTTC. Protein sequence: CASSFGGSVNEQFF.

The chain combines TRBV12-5 with TRBJ2-1; 8 bases agree with TRBD1. The CDR3 covers 16 residues. The V gene end was trimmed by 4 bases and the J gene end by 2 bases; junction bases not matched to a gene: 7. Looked up from germline, CDR1 is LGHNT and CDR2 is FRNRAP. The CDR3 region is CASGSQGASPYNEQFF. In DNA form, the CDR3 reads TGTGCTAGTGGTTCCCAGGGGGCCAGCCCCTACAATGAGCAGTTCTTC.

The rearrangement links TRBV27 to TRBJ2-1; D unclear. V lost 2 bases to trimming and J lost 4 bases, with 12 bases between them. CDR3 length equals 15 residues. Germline V gene data show CDR1 as MNHEY and CDR2 as SMNVEV (reference sequence). The CDR3, as DNA: TGTGCCAGCAGTTTAGACCCCATAGGATACAATGAGCAGTTCTTC. Amino acids: CASSLDPIGYNEQFF.

V and J are TRBV4-1 and TRBJ2-2, with D possibly matching TRBD2 (6 bases). Trimming shortened V by 1 base and J by 0 bases, and 18 bases separated the two germline ends. CDR1 is MGHRA and CDR2 is YSYEKL in the germline V gene. This CDR3 region has 19 residues. The CDR3 coding sequence is TGCGCCAGCAGCCAAGTACGGTTGCGCGGGAACGCGAACACCGGGGAGCTGTTTTTT. This gives the protein CASSQVRLRGNANTGELFF.

About this clone: The same CDR3 can be traced to other DNA sequences in this sample. The V and J genes are TRBV14 and TRBJ1-2; D call uncertain. The CDR3 extends over 12 amino acids. V shed 4 bases and J shed 2 bases, with 5 bases lying between them. Germline assignment: CDR1 SGHDN and CDR2 FVKESK. The CDR3 bases are TGTGCCAGCAGCCCGGGAAACTATGGCTACACCTTC. This encodes CASSPGNYGYTF.

This clone has only a few counts. This chain joins TRBV15 and TRBJ2-3; TRBD1 or TRBD2 may be the D gene (5 bases each). Trimming removed 2 bases from V and 8 bases from J, with 17 bases in between. CDR1 and CDR2 from the germline V gene are LNHNV and YYDKDF (reference sequence). This CDR3 has 15 residues. CDR3 sequence reads: CATSRPGTKQTTQYF. In DNA form, the CDR3 reads TGTGCCACCAGCAGACCCGGGACCAAACAAACTACGCAGTATTTT.

The chain is built from TRBV7-8 and TRBJ2-3; TRBD1 agrees at 8 bases. Germline trimming cut 7 bases from V and 0 bases from J; bases unmatched to any gene: 6. The CDR3 is made up of 15 amino acids. Germline V gives CDR1 SGHVS, CDR2 FQNEAQ. CDR3 protein: CASTLTGVSTDTQYF. The DNA for the CDR3 is TGTGCCAGCACCCTGACAGGGGTAAGCACAGATACGCAGTATTTT.

This sequence joins TRBV30 and TRBJ2-7, with 13 bases that match TRBD2. The V gene's germline CDR1 is GTSNPN and CDR2 SVGIG (reference sequence). V shed 2 bases and J 4 bases; nucleotides not matched to a gene: 8. The CDR3 runs 16 residues. For the CDR3, the DNA is TGTGCCTGGAGTTCTCTCCCGGGACTAGCGGGGTACGAGCAGTACTTC. As protein: CAWSSLPGLAGYEQYF.

The chain links TRBV11-2 to TRBJ2-2, with D uncertain. Trimming left V 3 bases short and J 7 bases short, with 9 bases between. CDR3 length equals 13 residues. The V gene's germline CDR1 is SGHAT and CDR2 FQNNGV. The CDR3 reads CASSFGVIGELFF. The CDR3, as DNA: TGTGCCAGCAGCTTCGGAGTTATCGGGGAGCTGTTTTTT.

This rearrangement joins TRBV25-1 to TRBJ2-5; 7 bases are shared with TRBD2. CDR3 length equals 17 residues. Looked up from germline, CDR1 is MGHDK and CDR2 is SYGVNS. The V gene end was trimmed by 2 bases and the J gene end by 5 bases; junction bases not matched to a gene: 14. CDR3 loop: CASSEMTGGAEGETQYF. The CDR3 region has the DNA TGTGCCAGCAGTGAAATGACGGGAGGCGCTGAAGGGGAGACCCAGTACTTC.

Comment on this clone: A far larger clone is a single base away, which makes a read error likely. V is TRBV5-4 and J is TRBJ2-1; 10 nucleotides match TRBD2. The CDR3 has 16 residues. V trimming: 4 bases; J trimming: 8 bases; junction bases outside the gene matches: 12. The V gene's germline CDR1 is SGHNT and CDR2 YYREEE (reference sequence). Here the CDR3 DNA reads TGTGCCAGCAGCCAAGGGGCTAGCGGGAGTTTCCATGAGCAGTTCTTC. This encodes CASSQGASGSFHEQFF.

This clone has a handful of counts. The chain is built from TRBV27 and TRBJ2-4; D remains ambiguous. This CDR3 has 14 residues. With 6 bases removed from V and 0 bases from J, the gap between germline ends came to 9 bases. CDR1 is MNHEY and CDR2 is SMNVEV in the germline V gene (reference sequence). The CDR3, as DNA: TGTGCCAGCAGGTCTATCCTAGCCAAAAACATTCAGTACTTC. This gives the protein CASRSILAKNIQYF.

This clone was recorded a few times. The genes are TRBV7-8 and TRBJ1-5; 9 nucleotides align to TRBD1. From germline, CDR1 is SGHVS and CDR2 FQNEAQ. CDR3 length equals 15 residues. With V trimmed by 5 bases and J by 5 bases, 7 bases remained unmatched. CDR3 DNA: TGTGCCAGCAGCCCCGGGACAGGGTCGGATCAGCCCCAGCATTTT. Amino acid sequence: CASSPGTGSDQPQHF.

The rearrangement joins TRBV7-3 to TRBJ2-2, with TRBD2 matching over 10 bases. The trim removed 1 base at V and 1 base at J, leaving 0 bases unmatched. The CDR3 consists of 16 residues. Looked up from germline, CDR1 is SGHTA and CDR2 is FQGTGA. The CDR3 loop reads CASSLRLAGNTGELFF. CDR3 nucleotides: TGTGCCAGCAGCTTAAGACTAGCGGGGAACACCGGGGAGCTGTTTTTT.

The V gene is TRBV4-1, the J gene TRBJ1-2, with D possibly TRBD1 on 5 matching bases. The CDR3 runs to 18 residues. CDR1 and CDR2 (germline): MGHRA, YSYEKL. Trimming left V 2 bases short and J 0 bases short, with 19 bases between. The CDR3 sequence: CASSQPTVIGRANYGYTF. As DNA, the CDR3 is TGCGCCAGCAGCCAACCGACAGTAATCGGTAGAGCTAACTATGGCTACACCTTC.

The chain uses TRBV5-1 and TRBJ2-7; 11 bases fit TRBD2. There are 16 residues in the CDR3. Germline V lookup: CDR1 SGHRS, CDR2 YFSETQ. The V segment lost 0 bases and the J segment 4 bases; nucleotides outside the gene matches: 6. The CDR3 loop is CASSLGAGTSGYEQYF. Written as DNA, the CDR3 is TGCGCCAGCAGCTTGGGAGCGGGGACTAGCGGTTACGAGCAGTACTTC.

This clone was picked up a small number of times. The chain combines TRBV6-5 with TRBJ2-7; TRBD2 is a possible D gene (5 bases). The CDR3 spans 15 residues. Per the germline V gene, CDR1 is MNHEY and CDR2 is SVGAGI. V was trimmed by 6 bases and J by 4 bases, leaving 19 bases between them. CDR3 residues: CASSPRGSSNYEQYF. The CDR3 DNA follows: TGTGCCAGCAGCCCTCGAGGGTCCTCGAATTACGAGCAGTACTTC.

The J gene is TRBJ2-7, the V gene TRBV5-1; possible D gene TRBD2, 5 bases. V was clipped by 0 bases and J by 9 bases, with 16 bases between them. CDR3 length equals 14 residues. Germline lookup yields CDR1 SGHRS and CDR2 YFSETQ. The CDR3 DNA reads as TGCGCCAGCAGCTTGGAAGTAGAGGGCCTGGGGCAGTACTTC. Encoded protein: CASSLEVEGLGQYF.